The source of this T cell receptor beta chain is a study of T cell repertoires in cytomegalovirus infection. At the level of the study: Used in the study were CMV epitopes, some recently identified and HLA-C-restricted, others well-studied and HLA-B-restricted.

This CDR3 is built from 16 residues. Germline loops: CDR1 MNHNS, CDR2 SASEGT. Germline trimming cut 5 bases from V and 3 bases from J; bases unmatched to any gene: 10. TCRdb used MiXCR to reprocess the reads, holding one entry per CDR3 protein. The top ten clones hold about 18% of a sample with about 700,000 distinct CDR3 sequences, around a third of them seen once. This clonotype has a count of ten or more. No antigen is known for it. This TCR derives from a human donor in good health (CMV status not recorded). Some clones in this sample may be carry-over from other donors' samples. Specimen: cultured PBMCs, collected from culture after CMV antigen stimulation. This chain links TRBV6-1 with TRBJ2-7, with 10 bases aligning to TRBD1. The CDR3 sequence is CASSLRRTGGSYEQYF. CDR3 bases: TGTGCCAGCAGTCTACGAAGGACAGGGGGTAGCTACGAGCAGTACTTC.